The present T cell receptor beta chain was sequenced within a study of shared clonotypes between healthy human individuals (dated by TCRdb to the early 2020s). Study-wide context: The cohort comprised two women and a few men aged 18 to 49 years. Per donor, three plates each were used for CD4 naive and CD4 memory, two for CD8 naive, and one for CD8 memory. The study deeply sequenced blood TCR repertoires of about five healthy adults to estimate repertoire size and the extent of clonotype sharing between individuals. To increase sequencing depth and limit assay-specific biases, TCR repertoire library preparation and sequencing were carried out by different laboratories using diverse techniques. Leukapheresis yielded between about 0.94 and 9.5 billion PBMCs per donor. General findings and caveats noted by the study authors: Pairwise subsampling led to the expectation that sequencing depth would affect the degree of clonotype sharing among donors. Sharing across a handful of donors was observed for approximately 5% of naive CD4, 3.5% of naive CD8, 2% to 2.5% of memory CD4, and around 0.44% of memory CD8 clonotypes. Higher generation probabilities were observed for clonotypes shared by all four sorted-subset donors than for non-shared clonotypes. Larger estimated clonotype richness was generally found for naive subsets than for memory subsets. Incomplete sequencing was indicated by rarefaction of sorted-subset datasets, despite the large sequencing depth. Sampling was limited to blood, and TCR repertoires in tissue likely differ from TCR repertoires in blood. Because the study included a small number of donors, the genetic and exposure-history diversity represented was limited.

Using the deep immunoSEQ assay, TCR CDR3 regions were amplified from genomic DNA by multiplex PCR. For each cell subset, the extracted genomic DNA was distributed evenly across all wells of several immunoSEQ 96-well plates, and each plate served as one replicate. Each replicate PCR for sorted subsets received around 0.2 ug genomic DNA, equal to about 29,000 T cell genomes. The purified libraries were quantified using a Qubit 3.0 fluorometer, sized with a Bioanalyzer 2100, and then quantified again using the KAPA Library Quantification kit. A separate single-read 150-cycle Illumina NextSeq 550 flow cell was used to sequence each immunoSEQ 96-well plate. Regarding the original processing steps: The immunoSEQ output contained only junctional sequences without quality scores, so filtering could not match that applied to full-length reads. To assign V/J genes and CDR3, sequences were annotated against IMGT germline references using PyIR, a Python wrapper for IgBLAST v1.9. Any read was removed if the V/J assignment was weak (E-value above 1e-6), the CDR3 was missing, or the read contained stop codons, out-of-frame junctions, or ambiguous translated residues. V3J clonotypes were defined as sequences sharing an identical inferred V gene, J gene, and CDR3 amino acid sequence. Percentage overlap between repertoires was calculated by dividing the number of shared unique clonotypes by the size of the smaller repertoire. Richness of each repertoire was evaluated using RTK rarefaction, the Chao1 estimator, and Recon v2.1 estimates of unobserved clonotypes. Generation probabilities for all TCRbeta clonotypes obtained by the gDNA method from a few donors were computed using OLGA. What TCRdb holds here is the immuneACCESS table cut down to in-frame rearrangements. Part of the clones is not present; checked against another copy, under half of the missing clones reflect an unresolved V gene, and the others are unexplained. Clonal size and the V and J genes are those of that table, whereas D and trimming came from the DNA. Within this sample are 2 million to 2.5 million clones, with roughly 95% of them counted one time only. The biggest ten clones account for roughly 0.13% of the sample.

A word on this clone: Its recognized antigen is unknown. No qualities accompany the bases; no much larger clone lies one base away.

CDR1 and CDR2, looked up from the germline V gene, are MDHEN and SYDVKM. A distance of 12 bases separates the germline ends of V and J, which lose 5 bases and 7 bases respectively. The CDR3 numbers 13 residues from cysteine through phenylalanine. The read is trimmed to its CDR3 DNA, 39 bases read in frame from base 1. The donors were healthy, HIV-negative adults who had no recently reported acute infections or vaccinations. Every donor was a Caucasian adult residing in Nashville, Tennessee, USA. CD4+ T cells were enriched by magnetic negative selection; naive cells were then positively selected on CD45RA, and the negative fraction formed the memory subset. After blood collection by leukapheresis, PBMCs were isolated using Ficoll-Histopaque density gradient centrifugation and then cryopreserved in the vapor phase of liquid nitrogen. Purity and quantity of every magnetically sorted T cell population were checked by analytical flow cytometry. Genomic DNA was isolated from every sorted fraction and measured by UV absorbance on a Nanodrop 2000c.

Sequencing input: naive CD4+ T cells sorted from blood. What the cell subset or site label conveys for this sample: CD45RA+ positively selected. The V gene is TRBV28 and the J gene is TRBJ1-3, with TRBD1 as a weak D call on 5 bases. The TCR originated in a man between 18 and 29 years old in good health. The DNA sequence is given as TGTGCCAGCAGTCCCCGACAGCTGAACACCATATATTTT. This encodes CASSPRQLNTIYF.